This T cell receptor (beta chain) was observed in a study of blood T cell repertoires in COVID-19. Across the whole study: The United States, Italy and Spain provided the acute and convalescent COVID-19 samples. T cells, B-cell-depleted T cells, or PBMCs provided the cDNA or gDNA that served as material.

A note on this clone: The junction departs from the called germline gene at one end, perhaps through a read error.

Germline values: CDR1 SSHAT, CDR2 FNYEAQ (reference sequence). The CDR3 length is 13 residues. As processed by the authors: The assay estimated nucleated cells by amplifying reference gene primers. The protocol was immunoSEQ multiplex PCR, while the TCRdb copy is restricted to in-frame clones and leaves out a portion. V and J calls and clone size are given by that table; D and trimming were obtained from the DNA. Of 250,000 to 300,000 clones in the sample, about 76% were seen once. This clonotype was sampled from a woman in her sixties or seventies with active or convalescent COVID-19. The sample was peripheral blood. The chain is built from TRBV7-7 and TRBJ2-3, with a weak D call TRBD2 (5 bases). The CDR3 reads CASSFGGTDTQYF. Here the CDR3 DNA reads TGTGCTAGCAGCTTCGGGGGCACAGATACGCAGTATTTT.